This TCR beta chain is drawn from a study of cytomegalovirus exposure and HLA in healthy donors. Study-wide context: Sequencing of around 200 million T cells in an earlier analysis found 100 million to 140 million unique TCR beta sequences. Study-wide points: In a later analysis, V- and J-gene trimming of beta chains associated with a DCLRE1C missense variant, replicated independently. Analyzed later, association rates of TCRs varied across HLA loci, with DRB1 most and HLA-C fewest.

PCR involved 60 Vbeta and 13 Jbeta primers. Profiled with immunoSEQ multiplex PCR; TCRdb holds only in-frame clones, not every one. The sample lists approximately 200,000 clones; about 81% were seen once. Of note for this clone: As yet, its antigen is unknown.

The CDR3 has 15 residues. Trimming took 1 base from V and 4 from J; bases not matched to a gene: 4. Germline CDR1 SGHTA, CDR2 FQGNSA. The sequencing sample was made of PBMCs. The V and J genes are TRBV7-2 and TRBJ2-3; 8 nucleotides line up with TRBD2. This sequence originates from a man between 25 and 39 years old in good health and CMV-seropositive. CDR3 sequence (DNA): TGTGCCAGCAGCTTAGTAGCGGGAAATTCAGATACGCAGTATTTT. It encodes CASSLVAGNSDTQYF.